This is a list of T cell receptor beta chains from one sample in a study of graft-versus-host responses after intestinal transplantation. Clones were sequenced by immunoSEQ multiplex PCR, and TCRdb holds only the in-frame ones, with some missing. The repertoire includes about 15,000 clones, roughly 86% of them detected once, and around 6.6% sits in the top ten. The sequencing here drew on bone marrow, taken roughly 4 months after intestinal transplantation. These TCRs come from a human patient who received an intestinal transplant, so some T cells may come from the graft donor. CDR3s include the opening cysteine and the closing phenylalanine or tryptophan. The order of the fields is V gene, J gene, D gene, clone size, CDR3 DNA, CDR3 protein. D genes are given only for firm matches. Clone size is not always given. Where it is, it says once, few, many or a class for expanded clones.

TRBV30	TRBJ1-2	.	.	TGTGCCTGGAGTGACACGTCCAACTATGGCTACACCTTC	CAWSDTSNYGYTF
TRBV28	TRBJ2-7	.	.	TGTGCCAGCAGTTTCGAGGGATTCTCCTACGAGCAGTACTTC	CASSFEGFSYEQYF
TRBV10-3	TRBJ2-2	.	.	TGTGCCATCAGTGACAGGGGAAGGACCGGGGAGCTGTTTTTT	CAISDRGRTGELFF
TRBV27	TRBJ1-1	TRBD1	.	TGTGCCAGCAGTCTGACAGGGATGAACACTGAAGCTTTCTTT	CASSLTGMNTEAFF
TRBV28	TRBJ2-2	.	.	TGTGCCAGCAGTTCCTCCGGGGCGGAGCTGTTTTTT	CASSSSGAELFF
TRBV21-1	TRBJ2-2	.	.	TGTGCCAGCAGCAAAGGACAAACTAGCGGGGAGCTGTTTTTT	CASSKGQTSGELFF
TRBV5-1	TRBJ2-6	.	.	TGCGCCAGCAGCCAAAACAGGGTCGGGGCCAACGTCCTGACTTTC	CASSQNRVGANVLTF
TRBV7-9	TRBJ1-2	TRBD1	.	TGTGCCAGCAGCTTAGACCAGGGGGAAAACTATGGCTACACCTTC	CASSLDQGENYGYTF
TRBV14	TRBJ1-2	TRBD1	.	TGTGCCAGCAGCCAAGGACAGGGGGTTAATGGCTACACCTTC	CASSQGQGVNGYTF
TRBV1	TRBJ2-4	.	.	TGCACCAGCAGCCGGGGGGAGGTAGCCAAAAACATTCAGTACTTC	CTSSRGEVAKNIQYF
TRBV28	TRBJ1-2	TRBD1	.	TGTGCCAGCAGTTTGTACAGGGGGCTGTTCTATGGCTACACCTTC	CASSLYRGLFYGYTF
TRBV15	TRBJ1-1	.	.	TGTGCCACCGGCATGGATAGGATGAACACTGAAGCTTTCTTT	CATGMDRMNTEAFF
TRBV18	TRBJ1-1	.	once	TGTGCCAGCGGGCGGATTTCTACAGGGAACACTGAAGCTTTCTTT	CASGRISTGNTEAFF
TRBV5-4	TRBJ1-3	.	.	TGTGCCAGCACCCCCTACGACTCTGGAAACACCATATATTTT	CASTPYDSGNTIYF
TRBV7-2	TRBJ2-5	.	.	TGTGCCAGCAGGAAACGGGGGCAGAAGGAGACCCAGTACTTC	CASRKRGQKETQYF
TRBV5-5	TRBJ1-2	.	.	TGTGCCAGCAGCTTGGCCGAATCAGATTATGGCTACACCTTC	CASSLAESDYGYTF
TRBV25-1	TRBJ2-7	.	.	TGTGCCAGCAGTAAGGCGGGACGTACCTACGAGCAGTACTTC	CASSKAGRTYEQYF
TRBV5-1	TRBJ1-1	.	.	TGCGCCAGCAGCTTGTCCAGTTCCAACACTGAAGCTTTCTTT	CASSLSSSNTEAFF
TRBV5-1	TRBJ2-1	TRBD2	.	TGCGCCAGCAGCTCCGGGACTAGCGGGAAAAATGAGCAGTTCTTC	CASSSGTSGKNEQFF
TRBV7-3	TRBJ2-7	.	.	TGCGCCAGCAGCCAAGCTCCGGGACTCTACGAGCAGTACTTC	CASSQAPGLYEQYF
TRBV10-3	TRBJ1-1	.	.	TGTGCCATCAGTGAGTCGGGGGACGAACTGGGGACTGAAGCTTTCTTT	CAISESGDELGTEAFF
TRBV19	TRBJ2-1	.	.	TGTGCCAGTAGTCCTGGGGCTTTTTGGCCCCCTAGCTCCTACAATGAGCAGTTCTTC	CASSPGAFWPPSSYNEQFF
TRBV7-2	TRBJ2-1	.	.	TGTGCCAGCAGCTTAGTACTAACTCTAGGGGGTGAGCAGTTCTTC	CASSLVLTLGGEQFF